This T cell receptor (beta chain) was profiled in a study of early T cells in non-severe SARS-CoV-2 infection. For the study at large: The sequenced material was bulk RNA from unsorted whole blood, and its chains were unpaired.

The CDR3 runs 13 residues. CDR1 and CDR2 (germline): SEHNR, FQNEAQ (reference sequence). Unmatched junction bases numbered 3, after V lost 6 bases and J lost 2 bases. This clonotype was observed many times. As yet, its antigen is unknown. Study-level points and caveats: Matching results from VDJdb favored anti-spike CD8 responses, leaving private and CD4 specificities undetected.

The TCR library protocol attached unique molecular identifiers to the individual cDNA molecules. TCRdb fed the 5' RACE reads into MiXCR, producing one record per CDR3 protein. The sample carries some 57,000 distinct CDR3 sequences, around 8.6% recorded once. The material sequenced was whole blood, taken at baseline. This sequence was found in an adult who was a healthcare worker with PCR-confirmed SARS-CoV-2 infection or an uninfected control (not recorded which). This chain uses TRBV7-9 with TRBJ2-7, with TRBD2 matching 8 bases. In nucleotides, the CDR3 is TGTGCCAGCAGACCGGGGGGGACCTACGAGCAGTACTTC. This encodes CASRPGGTYEQYF.